This TCR beta chain emerged from a study of CD8 T cells in Susac syndrome. The V gene end was trimmed by 1 base and the J gene end by 7 bases; junction bases not matched to a gene: 1. This CDR3 spans 13 amino acids. The germline gives CDR1 SGHTA, CDR2 FQGTGA. RNA amounts of roughly 0.5 to 1 ug underwent reverse transcription with random hexamers. TCRdb re-called the immunoSEQ multiplex PCR reads with MiXCR, one entry per CDR3 protein. The sample lists 140,000 to 150,000 distinct CDR3 sequences, approximately 95% occurring once. This rearrangement joins TRBV7-3 to TRBJ1-3; TRBD1 matches 7 bases. Sequencing used CD4+ T cells from PBMCs. The receptor comes from a human donor with multiple sclerosis. The CDR3 DNA follows: TGTGCCAGCAGCTTAAACAGGGGTAACACCATATATTTT. It codes for CASSLNRGNTIYF. Filled out from reference TRBV7-3 and TRBJ1-3, the complete variable domain reads GAGVSQTPSNKVTEKGKYVELRCDPISGHTALYWYRQSLGQGPEFLIYFQGTGAADDSGLPNDRFFAVRPEGSVSTLKIQRTERGDSAVYLCASSLNRGNTIYFGEGSWLTVV.